One and the same sample provided the 31 T cell receptor beta chains below, sequenced in a study of blood T cell repertoires in COVID-19 (dated by TCRdb to the early 2020s). The library was prepared using the immunoSEQ multiplex PCR assay. What TCRdb holds here is the immuneACCESS table cut down to in-frame rearrangements. Part of the clones is not present; checked against another copy, under half of the missing clones reflect an unresolved V gene, and the others are unexplained. The sample table holds tens of thousands of clones, of which approximately 90% were seen once. The ten largest clones take up roughly 42% of the sample. Sequenced sample: peripheral blood. These receptors came from a man in his sixties with active or convalescent COVID-19.

CDR3 sequence: CASSMGLYYGYTF. The CDR3, as DNA: TGTGCCAGTAGTATGGGGCTGTACTATGGCTACACCTTC. This chain links TRBV19 with TRBJ1-2, with D tentatively TRBD1 (5 bases). V lost 3 bases and J 3 bases, leaving 8 bases between the germline ends. CDR1 and CDR2 (germline): LNHDA, SQIVND (reference sequence). The CDR3 extends over 13 amino acids.

The table lists this clone with a count of one. The CDR3 loop is CSVSPLAGGQSSYNEQFF. The CDR3 DNA reads TGCAGCGTTTCCCCACTAGCGGGAGGCCAGAGCTCCTACAATGAGCAGTTCTTC. The rearrangement links TRBV29-1 to TRBJ2-1; TRBD2 agrees at 12 bases. V shed 5 bases and J 0 bases; nucleotides not matched to a gene: 11. The CDR3 has 18 amino acids. Germline loops: CDR1 SQVTM, CDR2 ANQGSEA.

The chain joins TRBV6-5 to TRBJ1-2; 7 bases line up with TRBD1. In germline, CDR1 is MNHEY, CDR2 SVGAGI. This CDR3 contains 16 residues. Trimming at V came to 0 bases and at J to 0 bases, leaving 4 bases not matched to a gene. DNA for the CDR3: TGTGCCAGCAGTTACTCGAAAGGGACAGCTAACTATGGCTACACCTTC. Protein product: CASSYSKGTANYGYTF.

V is TRBV19 and J is TRBJ1-3; D call uncertain. This CDR3 has 14 amino acids. The germline V and J ends were trimmed by 5 bases and 5 bases, with 13 bases remaining between them. Germline V gives CDR1 LNHDA, CDR2 SQIVND (reference sequence). DNA of the CDR3: TGTGCCAGTAGTGCCCCCGAGGGTAGAAACACCATATATTTT. Protein: CASSAPEGRNTIYF. Full variable domain (outside the CDR3, taken from reference TRBV19 and TRBJ1-3): DGGITQSPKYLFRKEGQNVTLSCEQNLNHDAMYWYRQDPGQGLRLIYYSQIVNDFQKGDIAEGYSVSREKKESFPLTVTSAQKNPTAFYLCASSAPEGRNTIYFGEGSWLTVV.

CDR3 region: CASTQTGGGQPQHF. The CDR3 DNA reads as TGTGCCAGTACCCAGACAGGGGGAGGACAGCCCCAGCATTTT. The rearrangement uses TRBV19 and TRBJ1-5; 9 positions agree with TRBD1. The V gene end was trimmed by 7 bases and the J gene end by 7 bases; junction bases not matched to a gene: 8. Germline CDR1 is LNHDA and CDR2 is SQIVND (reference sequence). This CDR3 region has 14 residues.

The gene calls are TRBV19 and TRBJ1-5; 8 bases are a match to TRBD1. This CDR3 comprises 13 residues. The ends lost 6 bases at V and 4 bases at J; junction bases unmatched: 2. The germline gives CDR1 LNHDA, CDR2 SQIVND (reference sequence). CDR3 sequence reads: CASRRQGNQPQHF. In nucleotides, the CDR3 is TGTGCCAGTAGAAGACAGGGGAATCAGCCCCAGCATTTT.

This chain uses TRBV28 with TRBJ1-2, with 10 bases lining up with TRBD1. V was clipped by 5 bases and J by 4 bases; unmatched bases: 4. This CDR3 spans 14 amino acids. Germline V gene sequence: CDR1 MDHEN, CDR2 SYDVKM. The CDR3 DNA is TGTGCCAGCAGTATCGGACAGGGGGGCTATGGCTACACCTTC. Translated: CASSIGQGGYGYTF.

This chain joins TRBV11-2 and TRBJ2-1, with 12 bases that match TRBD2. This CDR3 comprises 17 residues. V shed 2 bases, J shed 6 bases, and the junction held 8 bases outside the gene matches. Germline CDR1 SGHAT, CDR2 FQNNGV. The CDR3 nucleotides are TGTGCCAGCAGCTTAACCCGACTAGCGGGGGCCGCCAATGAGCAGTTCTTC. It translates to CASSLTRLAGAANEQFF.

This sequence joins TRBV24-1 and TRBJ1-2, with 9 positions matching TRBD1. In germline, CDR1 is KGHDR, CDR2 SFDVKD. V was pared by 5 bases and J by 4 bases, with 10 bases of the junction left unmatched. The CDR3 totals 16 residues. In nucleotides, the CDR3 is TGTGCCACCAGTGTCCCGGGACAGGGAGATACCTATGGCTACACCTTC. This gives the protein CATSVPGQGDTYGYTF.

The V and J genes are TRBV16 and TRBJ2-2; D unresolved. Trimming left V 2 bases short and J 0 bases short, with 7 bases between. CDR3 length: 15 residues. In germline, CDR1 is KGHSY, CDR2 FQNENV. CDR3 sequence (DNA): TGTGCCAGCAGCCAACGACAATCGAACACCGGGGAGCTGTTTTTT. As protein: CASSQRQSNTGELFF.

V gene TRBV18 combines with J gene TRBJ2-1, with 7 nucleotides matching TRBD2. Germline CDR1 is KGHSH and CDR2 is LQKENI. With 4 bases clipped from V and 0 bases from J, the junction kept 3 bases outside the gene matches. The CDR3 is 15 residues long. CDR3 residues: CASSLTSASYNEQFF. The CDR3 nucleotides are TGTGCCAGCTCACTCACTAGCGCCTCCTACAATGAGCAGTTCTTC.

The chain employs TRBV5-1 and TRBJ2-3, with 14 bases fitting TRBD2. The CDR3 extends over 19 amino acids. Germline V lookup: CDR1 SGHRS, CDR2 YFSETQ. J was trimmed by 2 bases and V by 3 bases; bases with no gene match: 11. The CDR3 region is CASSSPPGLAGAVTDTQYF. The CDR3 nucleotides are TGCGCCAGCAGCTCTCCTCCGGGACTAGCGGGGGCGGTCACAGATACGCAGTATTTT.

The chain has TRBV28 and TRBJ2-7; 9 nucleotides line up with TRBD1. The CDR3 has 16 amino acids. The germline CDR1 and CDR2 sequences are MDHEN and SYDVKM. V was pared by 5 bases and J by 4 bases, with 12 bases of the junction left unmatched. CDR3 region: CASSPIQGALGYEQYF. DNA for the CDR3: TGTGCCAGCAGTCCTATACAGGGGGCCCTGGGATACGAGCAGTACTTC.

This clone was seen once. The rearrangement links TRBV7-3 to TRBJ2-2; D gene uncertain. The ends were cut back, 2 bases at V and 5 bases at J, with 6 bases in the middle. CDR1 is SGHTA, CDR2 FQGTGA, per germline. The CDR3 is 13 residues long. CDR3 sequence: CASSLGRTGELFF. CDR3 DNA: TGTGCCAGCAGCTTAGGGCGAACCGGGGAGCTGTTTTTT.

V gene TRBV7-6 combines with J gene TRBJ2-2; TRBD1 might be the D (6 bases). The CDR3 covers 16 residues. Germline CDR1 reads SGHVS; CDR2 reads FNYEAQ. V lost 5 bases and J lost 2, with 15 bases in between. This CDR3 reads CASSPRRDTNTGELFF. For the CDR3, the DNA is TGTGCCAGCAGCCCACGCCGGGACACCAACACCGGGGAGCTGTTTTTT.

This clone was observed a single time. The J gene is TRBJ2-2, the V gene TRBV6-5; tentatively, D is TRBD2 (6 bases). The CDR3 totals 15 residues. V was cut by 6 bases and J by 5 bases, with 16 bases left in between. Germline CDR1 is MNHEY and CDR2 is SVGAGI. The CDR3 spells CASRRWREATGELFF. Written as DNA, the CDR3 is TGTGCCAGCAGGAGATGGAGGGAGGCTACCGGGGAGCTGTTTTTT.

V gene TRBV2 combines with J gene TRBJ2-3; 12 bases are shared with TRBD2. CDR1 and CDR2 (germline): SNHLY, FYNNEI. The CDR3 spans 15 residues. The V and J ends lost 7 bases and 3 bases, in that order; junction bases with no gene match: 5. The DNA for the CDR3 is TGTGCCAGCATCTTCGGACTAGCGGGGACAGATACGCAGTATTTT. It yields the protein CASIFGLAGTDTQYF.

The chain couples TRBV5-6 to TRBJ1-3; 9 bases are a match to TRBD1. Germline V CDR1 and CDR2: SGHDT, YYEEEE. This CDR3 contains 15 residues. Losses at the gene ends were 3 bases for V and 1 base for J; bases not matched to a gene: 2. CDR3: CASSWDRASGNTIYF. DNA of the CDR3: TGTGCCAGCAGCTGGGACAGGGCGTCTGGAAACACCATATATTTT.

The genes are TRBV6-1 and TRBJ1-4, with D perhaps matching TRBD1 (6 bases). V shed 6 bases and J shed 5 bases, with 16 bases lying between them. CDR3 length equals 15 residues. Germline CDR1 is MNHNS and CDR2 is SASEGT. The CDR3: CASRKKGGGNEKLFF. The CDR3 DNA reads TGTGCCAGCAGGAAAAAAGGGGGAGGGAATGAAAAACTGTTTTTT.

The genes are TRBV6-2 or TRBV6-3 and TRBJ2-7; TRBD2 aligns across 12 bases. The germline V gene encodes CDR1 MNHEY and CDR2 SVGEGT. J lost 4 bases, V lost 5 bases, and 6 bases had no gene match. CDR3 size: 15 residues. In DNA form, the CDR3 reads TGTGCCAGCAGTCTCTCTAGCGGGAGGGCGTACGAGCAGTACTTC. This codes for CASSLSSGRAYEQYF.

This rearrangement joins TRBV29-1 to TRBJ2-5, with TRBD2 identical over 10 bases. The germline CDR1 and CDR2 sequences are SQVTM and ANQGSEA. The ends lost 4 bases at V and 3 bases at J; junction bases unmatched: 8. This CDR3 spans 15 amino acids. CDR3 DNA: TGCAGCGTTGTGAAAAGCGGGAGGGCCAAAGAGACCCAGTACTTC. Its protein product is CSVVKSGRAKETQYF.

The V call is TRBV11-3, the J call TRBJ1-5; no firm D call. Germline loops: CDR1 SGHNT, CDR2 YENEEA. Trimming took 6 bases from V and 0 from J, leaving 9 bases between them. The CDR3 spans 14 residues. CDR3 sequence (DNA): TGTGCCAGCAGTACTAGGGTTAGCAATCAGCCCCAGCATTTT. Translating gives CASSTRVSNQPQHF. The full variable domain, rest sourced from reference TRBV11-3 and TRBJ1-5, is EAGVVQSPRYKIIEKKQPVAFWCNPISGHNTLYWYLQNLGQGPELLIRYENEEAVDDSQLPKDRFSAERLKGVDSTLKIQPAELGDSAVYLCASSTRVSNQPQHFGDGTRLSIL.

V usage is TRBV7-8 and J usage is TRBJ1-1, with 7 bases matching TRBD1. V shed 1 base, J shed 0 bases, and the junction held 5 bases outside the gene matches. Germline CDR1 SGHVS, CDR2 FQNEAQ. This CDR3 contains 16 residues. The CDR3: CASSLVGRGMNTEAFF. The DNA of the CDR3 is TGTGCCAGCAGCTTAGTCGGCAGGGGGATGAACACTGAAGCTTTCTTT. The complete variable domain, with remaining parts taken from reference TRBV7-8 and TRBJ1-1, reads GAGVSQSPRYKVAKRGQDVALRCDPISGHVSLFWYQQALGQGPEFLTYFQNEAQLDKSGLPSDRFFAERPEGSVSTLKIQRTQQEDSAVYLCASSLVGRGMNTEAFFGQGTRLTVV.

This chain joins TRBV18 and TRBJ2-2; 10 bases fit TRBD1. V lost 4 bases, J lost 4 bases, and 3 bases stayed unmatched. CDR3 length equals 15 residues. Germline V gives CDR1 KGHSH, CDR2 LQKENI. Written as DNA, the CDR3 is TGTGCCAGCTCACGGGACAGGGGAGTCACCGGGGAGCTGTTTTTT. Its protein product is CASSRDRGVTGELFF.

The V and J genes are TRBV12-3 or TRBV12-4 and TRBJ2-1, with D tentatively TRBD2 (6 bases). V was shortened by 3 bases and J by 12 bases, with 12 bases between the two germline ends. This CDR3 has 12 residues. Written as DNA, the CDR3 is TGTGCCAGCAGTTTTAATGGAGGGGTGCAGTTCTTC. The encoded protein is CASSFNGGVQFF.

This chain uses TRBV11-3 with TRBJ1-1; 9 bases line up with TRBD1. V was pared by 5 bases and J by 1 base, with 5 bases of the junction left unmatched. This CDR3 is 15 amino acids long. From germline, CDR1 is SGHNT and CDR2 YENEEA. CDR3: CASSIGTGQNTEAFF. The DNA of the CDR3 is TGTGCCAGCAGCATCGGGACAGGGCAGAACACTGAAGCTTTCTTT.

This chain joins TRBV2 and TRBJ2-7; TRBD2 might be the D (6 bases). The germline V gene has CDR1 SNHLY and CDR2 FYNNEI. Trimming took off 4 bases at V and 1 base at J, with 11 bases between the two ends. The CDR3 has 14 residues. As DNA, the CDR3 is TGTGCCAGCAGTGTGGAGGGTTCATCCTACGAGCAGTACTTC. Translation gives CASSVEGSSYEQYF.

CDR3 amino acids: CASSYSMGRAFPTGYTF. The CDR3 bases are TGTGCCAGCAGTTACTCGATGGGCAGGGCCTTCCCCACTGGCTACACCTTC. J is TRBJ1-2 and V is TRBV6-2 or TRBV6-3; tentative D call: TRBD1 (5 bases). The length of the CDR3 is 17 residues. Between the trimmed V and J ends, which lost 0 bases and 7 bases, there was a span of 21 bases. Germline lookup yields CDR1 MNHEY and CDR2 SVGEGT.

V and J are TRBV28 and TRBJ2-6; no firm D call. The CDR3 sequence is 14 residues long. V was pared by 2 bases and J by 0 bases, with 2 bases between. Looked up from germline, CDR1 is MDHEN and CDR2 is SYDVKM. CDR3 protein: CASSLHSGANVLTF. In DNA, the CDR3 is TGTGCCAGCAGTTTACACTCTGGGGCCAACGTCCTGACTTTC.

For the CDR3, the DNA is TGCGCCAGCAGCCAAGGATATCGCGGGACTAGCGGGGCGAGCTCCTACGAGCAGTACTTC. Translating it yields CASSQGYRGTSGASSYEQYF. The V gene is TRBV4-3, the J gene TRBJ2-7, with 13 nucleotides matching TRBD2. Per germline, CDR1 LGHNA and CDR2 YSLEER. The CDR3 contains 20 residues. V lost 1 base to trimming and J lost 0 bases; unmatched junction nucleotides: 12.

V usage is TRBV7-9 and J usage is TRBJ2-2; the match to TRBD1 covers 10 bases. Trimming cost V 4 bases and J 4 bases; bases outside gene matches: 9. Germline V gene lookup returns CDR1 SEHNR and CDR2 FQNEAQ (reference sequence). CDR3 length equals 17 residues. Written as DNA, the CDR3 is TGTGCCAGCAGCTACTCCCCGGGACAGGGGACCACCGGGGAGCTGTTTTTT. This codes for CASSYSPGQGTTGELFF.